The 26 T cell receptor beta chains below come from one sample, sequenced in a study of T cells in Graves' hyperthyroidism and ophthalmopathy. RNA transcripts were the template for amplifying TCR beta CDR3 regions. HTBI primers were employed in a first-round RT-PCR of the TCR CDR3. From the multiplex PCR reads, TCRdb called clonotypes with MiXCR, one entry per CDR3 protein. The sample carries roughly 580,000 distinct CDR3 sequences, roughly 46% recorded once. Sequenced material: peripheral blood or thyroid tissue (not recorded which). These receptors all come from a woman aged 18-29 years with Graves' hyperthyroidism.

This clonotype was detected once. This chain connects TRBV25-1 to TRBJ1-2; TRBD1 agrees at 10 bases. V was pared by 5 bases and J by 7 bases, with 4 bases of the junction left unmatched. Germline V gives CDR1 MGHDK, CDR2 SYGVNS. The CDR3 totals 13 residues. The CDR3 DNA reads TGTGCCAGCAGTATGGACAGGGGGGGTGGCTACACCTTC. Translation: CASSMDRGGGYTF.

The V and J genes are TRBV12-3 or TRBV12-4 and TRBJ1-1; TRBD1 might be the D (5 bases). The CDR3 sequence is 14 residues long. Trimming cost V 4 bases and J 5 bases, with 14 bases left between them. Here the CDR3 reads CASSSHQGGTEAFF. DNA for the CDR3: TGTGCCAGCAGTTCTCATCAGGGAGGTACTGAAGCTTTCTTT.

A remark on this clonotype: It may be a read error: a sequence one base away is much more abundant. V is TRBV29-1 and J is TRBJ2-2, with 9 bases matching TRBD1. CDR1 is SQVTM and CDR2 is ANQGSEA in the germline V gene. The CDR3 contains 15 residues. The J segment lost 0 bases and the V segment lost 1 base, leaving 0 bases of the junction unmatched. CDR3 region: CSVEGTGANTGELFF. In DNA, the CDR3 is TGCAGCGTTGAAGGGACAGGGGCGAACACCGGGGAGCTGTTTTTT.

The chain is built from TRBV10-2 and TRBJ1-5; D remains unclear. This CDR3 region has 15 residues. Between the trimmed V and J ends, which lost 0 bases and 3 bases, there was a span of 9 bases. Germline V gene sequence: CDR1 WSHSY, CDR2 SAAADI. CDR3 in amino acids: CASSESIQLNQPQHF. The CDR3 nucleotides are TGCGCCAGCAGTGAGTCGATACAGCTCAATCAGCCCCAGCATTTT.

In this sample, this clonotype turned up a few times. The V call is TRBV20-1, the J call TRBJ1-5; D gene ambiguous. CDR3 length: 13 residues. The germline gives CDR1 DFQATT, CDR2 SNEGSKA (reference sequence). The germline V and J ends were trimmed by 3 bases and 4 bases, with 10 bases remaining between them. CDR3 region: CSASLTVNQPQHF. The CDR3 region has the DNA TGCAGTGCTAGTCTCACAGTAAATCAGCCCCAGCATTTT.

This clonotype was counted at least ten times. The genes are TRBV2 and TRBJ2-7; 8 positions agree with TRBD1. The CDR3 covers 13 residues. J lost 3 bases, V lost 4 bases, and 2 bases had no gene match. In germline, CDR1 is SNHLY, CDR2 FYNNEI. CDR3 residues: CASSAQGGYEQYF. CDR3 sequence (DNA): TGTGCCAGCAGTGCACAGGGGGGCTACGAGCAGTACTTC.

The chain couples TRBV20-1 to TRBJ2-7; TRBD2 agrees at 12 bases. The CDR3 consists of 16 residues. Germline V gives CDR1 DFQATT, CDR2 SNEGSKA (reference sequence). The ends lost 3 bases at V and 1 base at J; junction bases unmatched: 7. The CDR3 coding sequence is TGCAGTGCTAGCCCCCGACTAGCGGGAGTGTCCTACGAGCAGTACTTC. Residues: CSASPRLAGVSYEQYF.

This clonotype was counted only a few times. This chain joins TRBV20-1 and TRBJ2-7, with 13 bases aligning to TRBD2. The CDR3 extends over 16 amino acids. The V gene's germline CDR1 is DFQATT and CDR2 SNEGSKA (reference sequence). Germline trimming cut 5 bases from V and 5 bases from J; bases unmatched to any gene: 12. The CDR3 coding sequence is TGCAGTGCTCTGGAAAGCAGGACTAGCGGGAGCGACGAGCAGTACTTC. Amino acids: CSALESRTSGSDEQYF.

This clonotype has ten or more counts. The rearrangement links TRBV19 to TRBJ1-1, with no clear D. Germline lookup yields CDR1 LNHDA and CDR2 SQIVND (reference sequence). The CDR3 length is 11 residues. Between the trimmed V and J ends, which lost 9 bases and 2 bases, there was a span of 7 bases. The CDR3 reads CASETNTEAFF. The DNA for the CDR3 is TGTGCCAGCGAAACCAACACTGAAGCTTTCTTT.

In regard to this clonotype: At one end the junction does not follow the germline gene, possibly because of a read error. The chain has TRBV15 and TRBJ1-5, with D possibly being TRBD1 (5 bases). Germline V gene data show CDR1 as LNHNV and CDR2 as YYDKDF (reference sequence). CDR3 size: 15 residues. CDR3 coding DNA: TGTGCCACCAGCAGAGCCCAGGGATGGGGTCAGCCTCAGCATTTT. Translation: CATSRAQGWGQPQHF.

The chain uses TRBV2 and TRBJ1-1; TRBD1 matches at 10 bases. V shed 5 bases, J shed 3 bases, and the junction held 9 bases outside the gene matches. This CDR3 has 16 residues. Germline V gene data show CDR1 as SNHLY and CDR2 as FYNNEI. CDR3 sequence: CASSIFPGTGDTEAFF. CDR3 DNA: TGTGCCAGCAGTATTTTCCCGGGGACAGGGGACACTGAAGCTTTCTTT.

The chain couples TRBV6-5 to TRBJ1-2; the D gene is possibly TRBD1 (5 bases). This CDR3 contains 13 residues. Trimming cost V 8 bases and J 3 bases, with 13 bases left between them. Per the germline V gene, CDR1 is MNHEY and CDR2 is SVGAGI. This CDR3 is CASGTILDYGYTF. In DNA, the CDR3 is TGTGCCAGCGGGACTATATTGGACTATGGCTACACCTTC.

The chain uses TRBV25-1 and TRBJ1-1; D gene uncertain. The CDR3 is 14 amino acids. CDR1 and CDR2 (germline): MGHDK, SYGVNS. V was pared by 8 bases and J by 3 bases, with 16 bases between. CDR3 in amino acids: CASSPNQKDTEAFF. For the CDR3, the DNA is TGTGCCAGCTCACCAAATCAGAAGGACACTGAAGCTTTCTTT. Together with reference TRBV25-1 and TRBJ1-1, the CDR3 gives the full variable domain: EADIYQTPRYLVIGTGKKITLECSQTMGHDKMYWYQQDPGMELHLIHYSYGVNSTEKGDLSSESTVSRIRTEHFPLTLESARPSHTSQYLCASSPNQKDTEAFFGQGTRLTVV.

This clonotype was observed a handful of times. The genes are TRBV19 and TRBJ2-2; 8 bases map to TRBD1. Germline lookup yields CDR1 LNHDA and CDR2 SQIVND (reference sequence). The CDR3 loop spans 15 amino acids. After removal of 6 bases from V and 3 bases from J, the junction contained 6 bases not matched to a gene. The CDR3 nucleotides are TGTGCCAGTAGCACCGGGACAGGTCACACCGGGGAGCTGTTTTTT. It specifies CASSTGTGHTGELFF.

CDR3 in DNA: TGTGCCAGCAGCGACCCGGAAGAGACGGAGAACACTGAAGCTTTCTTT. Its translation is CASSDPEETENTEAFF. The chain carries TRBV9 and TRBJ1-1; D is unresolved. Trimming removed 3 bases from V and 1 base from J, with 16 bases in between. CDR1 and CDR2 (germline): SGDLS, YYNGEE. This CDR3 is 16 amino acids long.

This clonotype was found a few times. V usage is TRBV4-1 and J usage is TRBJ2-7; 11 nucleotides align to TRBD1. Germline V gene lookup returns CDR1 MGHRA and CDR2 YSYEKL. This CDR3 has 16 residues. V was pared by 1 base and J by 6 bases, with 8 bases of the junction left unmatched. The CDR3 DNA reads as TGCGCCAGCAGCCAAGGGGGACAGGGGGTCATCGGCGAGCAGTACTTC. The encoded protein is CASSQGGQGVIGEQYF.

This rearrangement joins TRBV9 to TRBJ2-5; D remains unclear. The CDR3 totals 14 residues. Germline assignment: CDR1 SGDLS and CDR2 YYNGEE. The ends were cut back, 0 bases at V and 6 bases at J, with 12 bases in the middle. The CDR3 is CASSVDVSPKTQYF. CDR3 DNA sequence: TGTGCCAGCAGCGTAGATGTGTCCCCCAAGACCCAGTACTTC.

The rearrangement uses TRBV24-1 and TRBJ2-7; TRBD2 matches 10 bases. J lost 5 bases, V lost 3 bases, and 6 bases had no gene match. There are 15 residues in the CDR3. Germline-derived CDR1 and CDR2 are KGHDR and SFDVKD. The CDR3 reads CATSDGTSVYHEQYF. CDR3 bases: TGTGCCACCAGTGATGGGACTAGCGTCTACCACGAGCAGTACTTC.

The CDR3 DNA reads as TGCAGCGTTCTGCCGGGACAGTACCAAGAGACCCAGTACTTC. Translated: CSVLPGQYQETQYF. V gene TRBV29-1 combines with J gene TRBJ2-5; TRBD1 agrees at 7 bases. The CDR3 has 14 residues. Trimming at V came to 5 bases and at J to 0 bases, leaving 6 bases not matched to a gene. From germline, CDR1 is SQVTM and CDR2 ANQGSEA.

The V gene is TRBV6-1, the J gene TRBJ1-1; maybe TRBD1 (6 bases). CDR3 length: 13 amino acids. The germline gives CDR1 MNHNS, CDR2 SASEGT. V gave up 4 bases and J gave up 7 bases, with 13 bases separating them. CDR3 residues: CASSGRGRSEAFF. CDR3 DNA sequence: TGTGCCAGCAGTGGGCGGGGGCGGAGTGAAGCTTTCTTT.

The chain links TRBV7-2 to TRBJ2-5; D is unclear. The ends were cut back, 4 bases at V and 0 bases at J, with 9 bases in the middle. The CDR3 loop spans 14 amino acids. Germline CDR1 is SGHTA and CDR2 is FQGNSA. The CDR3 here is CASSSLRDQETQYF. Here the CDR3 DNA reads TGTGCCAGCAGCTCCCTCCGGGACCAAGAGACCCAGTACTTC.

This clonotype turned up a few times. This chain connects TRBV10-2 to TRBJ2-5; D unclear. The germline V gene has CDR1 WSHSY and CDR2 SAAADI. This CDR3 has 14 amino acids. V shed 7 bases and J shed 3 bases, with 15 bases lying between them. The CDR3 sequence is CASKSGGAEETQYF. As DNA, the CDR3 is TGCGCCAGCAAGTCAGGCGGAGCCGAAGAGACCCAGTACTTC.

The V gene is TRBV2, the J gene TRBJ1-2, with D perhaps TRBD1 (5 bases). CDR1 and CDR2 from the germline V gene are SNHLY and FYNNEI. The CDR3 runs to 14 residues. Deletions cut 3 bases from V and 3 bases from J, with 11 bases between. CDR3 residues: CASSDRRGDYGYTF. CDR3 DNA sequence: TGTGCCAGCAGTGACCGGCGGGGGGACTATGGCTACACCTTC.

This clonotype was picked up a small number of times. The CDR3: CSAELAGGSYEQYF. In DNA, the CDR3 is TGCAGCGCCGAACTAGCGGGAGGGTCCTACGAGCAGTACTTC. This chain uses TRBV29-1 with TRBJ2-7; 13 positions agree with TRBD2. Trimming removed 7 bases from V and 1 base from J; junction bases left unmatched: 4. From germline, CDR1 is SQVTM and CDR2 ANQGSEA. The CDR3 has 14 residues.

This clonotype has ten or more counts. The rearrangement joins TRBV9 to TRBJ1-3; no firm D call. Trimming pared 0 bases from V and 4 bases from J, leaving 8 bases between. CDR1 and CDR2 (germline): SGDLS, YYNGEE. The CDR3 is 14 amino acids. The CDR3 sequence is CASSVGGPGNTIYF. The CDR3 DNA reads as TGTGCCAGCAGCGTAGGGGGTCCGGGAAACACCATATATTTT.

This clonotype was counted at least ten times. The genes are TRBV29-1 and TRBJ1-1, with D perhaps TRBD1 (5 bases). The V end lost 2 bases, the J end lost 8 bases, and 12 bases lay between the germline ends. The germline gives CDR1 SQVTM, CDR2 ANQGSEA. This CDR3 has 12 residues. CDR3 sequence (DNA): TGCAGCGTTGAAAGGGGTTTCACGGAAGCTTTCTTT. Encoded protein: CSVERGFTEAFF.